This T cell receptor (beta chain) comes out of a study of control samples from healthy donors and cancer patients. This CDR3 spans 12 amino acids. Between the trimmed V and J ends, which lost 4 bases and 11 bases, there was a span of 12 bases. Repertoires were generated with immunoSEQ multiplex PCR, while TCRdb's copy carries only in-frame clones and drops some. The sample contains around 180,000 clones, around 88% of which appear only once. The sample taken for sequencing was blood. The TCR sequence derives from a woman in her 30s in good health. The rearrangement uses TRBV12-3 or TRBV12-4 and TRBJ1-5; possible D gene TRBD1, 5 bases. The CDR3 here is CASSSTAWTQHF. The DNA of the CDR3 is TGTGCCAGCAGTTCGACAGCTTGGACCCAGCATTTT.